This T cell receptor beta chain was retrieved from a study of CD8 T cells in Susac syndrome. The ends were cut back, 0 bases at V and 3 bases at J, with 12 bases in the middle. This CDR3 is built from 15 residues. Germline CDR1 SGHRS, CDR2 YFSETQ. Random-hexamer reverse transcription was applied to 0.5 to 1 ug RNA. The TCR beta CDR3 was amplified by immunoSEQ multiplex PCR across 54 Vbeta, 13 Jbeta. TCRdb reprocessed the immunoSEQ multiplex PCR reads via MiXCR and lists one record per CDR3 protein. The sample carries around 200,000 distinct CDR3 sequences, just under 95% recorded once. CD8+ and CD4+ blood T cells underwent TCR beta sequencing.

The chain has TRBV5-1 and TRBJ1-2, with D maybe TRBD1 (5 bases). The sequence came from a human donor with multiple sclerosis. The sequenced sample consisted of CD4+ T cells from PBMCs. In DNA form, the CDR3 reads TGCGCCAGCAGCTTGGCGGGACGCCAGGACTATGGCTACACCTTC. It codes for CASSLAGRQDYGYTF.